This TCR beta chain was obtained from a study of T cell clones after liver transplantation. About the study: HCV positivity affected three of eight recipients; the rest lacked autoimmune or viral indications. At least one year of complete immunosuppression withdrawal without enzymes over twice normal defined tolerance. Overall study results and limits: In most of the 8 subjects, circulating graft-donor-reactive CD4 TCRbeta sequences fell significantly after transplant. Post-transplant time points were not standardized, so conclusions are preliminary.

Sequencing used immunoSEQ multiplex PCR; TCRdb keeps in-frame clones, though not all of them. The table has over 50,000 clones, about 88% seen once. The V and J ends lost 1 base and 4 bases respectively, with 8 bases between them. This CDR3 spans 14 amino acids. The germline V gene encodes CDR1 SGHTA and CDR2 FQGNSA. In the case of this clone: What it binds is unknown.

The clonotype originates from a human donor who received a liver transplant. Sequenced here: CD4+ T cells from blood, sampled before liver transplant. The chain couples TRBV7-2 to TRBJ1-5; D is ambiguous. CDR3 loop: CASSLGGQNQPQHF. CDR3 nucleotide sequence: TGTGCCAGCAGCTTAGGAGGCCAAAATCAGCCCCAGCATTTT.